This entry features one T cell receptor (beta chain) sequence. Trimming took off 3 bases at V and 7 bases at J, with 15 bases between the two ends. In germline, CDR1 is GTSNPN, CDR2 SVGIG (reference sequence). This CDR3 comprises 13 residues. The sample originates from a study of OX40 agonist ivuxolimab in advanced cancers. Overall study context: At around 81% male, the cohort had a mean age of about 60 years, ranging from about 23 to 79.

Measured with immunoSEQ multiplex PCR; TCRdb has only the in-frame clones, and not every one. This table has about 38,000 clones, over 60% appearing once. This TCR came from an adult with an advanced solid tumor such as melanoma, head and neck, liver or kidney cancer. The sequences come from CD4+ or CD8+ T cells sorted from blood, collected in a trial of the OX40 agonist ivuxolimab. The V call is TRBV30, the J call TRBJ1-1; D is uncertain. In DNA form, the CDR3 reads TGTGCCTGGAGCCAGGCTGGGGATGGTGAAGCTTTCTTT. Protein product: CAWSQAGDGEAFF.